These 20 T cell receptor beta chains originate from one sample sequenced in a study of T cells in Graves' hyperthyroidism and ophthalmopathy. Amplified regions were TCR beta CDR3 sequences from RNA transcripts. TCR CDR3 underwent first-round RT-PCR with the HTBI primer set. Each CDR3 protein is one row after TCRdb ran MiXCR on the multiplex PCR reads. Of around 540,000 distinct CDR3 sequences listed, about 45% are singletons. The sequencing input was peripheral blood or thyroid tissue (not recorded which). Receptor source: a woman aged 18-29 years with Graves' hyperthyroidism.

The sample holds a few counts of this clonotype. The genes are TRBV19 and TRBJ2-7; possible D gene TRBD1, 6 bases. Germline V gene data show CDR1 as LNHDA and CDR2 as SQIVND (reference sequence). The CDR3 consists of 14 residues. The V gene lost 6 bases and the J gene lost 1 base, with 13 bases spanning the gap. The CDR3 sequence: CASSRPDRSYEQYF. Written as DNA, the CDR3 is TGTGCCAGTAGCCGACCCGACAGGTCCTACGAGCAGTACTTC. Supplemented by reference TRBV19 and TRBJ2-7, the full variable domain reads DGGITQSPKYLFRKEGQNVTLSCEQNLNHDAMYWYRQDPGQGLRLIYYSQIVNDFQKGDIAEGYSVSREKKESFPLTVTSAQKNPTAFYLCASSRPDRSYEQYFGPGTRLTVT.

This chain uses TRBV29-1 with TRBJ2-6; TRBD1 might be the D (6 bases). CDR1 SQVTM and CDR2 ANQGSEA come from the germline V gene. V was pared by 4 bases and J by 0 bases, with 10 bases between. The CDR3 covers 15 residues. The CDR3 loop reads CSVVIQGSGANVLTF. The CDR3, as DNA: TGCAGCGTTGTCATACAGGGCTCTGGGGCCAACGTCCTGACTTTC.

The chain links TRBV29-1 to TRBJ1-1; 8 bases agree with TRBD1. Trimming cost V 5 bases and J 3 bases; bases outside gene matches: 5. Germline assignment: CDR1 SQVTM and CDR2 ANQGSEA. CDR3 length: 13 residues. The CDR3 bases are TGCAGCGTTACCGACAGGGGAGACACTGAAGCTTTCTTT. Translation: CSVTDRGDTEAFF. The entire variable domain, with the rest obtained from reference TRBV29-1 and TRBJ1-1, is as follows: SAVISQKPSRDICQRGTSLTIQCQVDSQVTMMFWYRQQPGQSLTLIATANQGSEATYESGFVIDKFPISRPNLTFSTLTVSNMSPEDSSIYLCSVTDRGDTEAFFGQGTRLTVV.

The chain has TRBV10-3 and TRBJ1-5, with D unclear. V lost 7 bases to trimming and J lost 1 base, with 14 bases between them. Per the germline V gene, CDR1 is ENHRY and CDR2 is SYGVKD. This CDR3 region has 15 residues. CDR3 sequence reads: CAITEGLRSNQPQHF. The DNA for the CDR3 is TGTGCCATCACCGAAGGGTTAAGGAGCAATCAGCCCCAGCATTTT.

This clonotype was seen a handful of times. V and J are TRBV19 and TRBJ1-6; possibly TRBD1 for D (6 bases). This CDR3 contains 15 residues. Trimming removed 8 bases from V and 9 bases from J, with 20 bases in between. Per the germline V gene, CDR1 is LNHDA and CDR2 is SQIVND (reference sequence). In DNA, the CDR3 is TGTGCCAGTGCCAGGGGTCGGGCACAATTTTCACCCCTCCACTTT. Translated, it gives CASARGRAQFSPLHF.

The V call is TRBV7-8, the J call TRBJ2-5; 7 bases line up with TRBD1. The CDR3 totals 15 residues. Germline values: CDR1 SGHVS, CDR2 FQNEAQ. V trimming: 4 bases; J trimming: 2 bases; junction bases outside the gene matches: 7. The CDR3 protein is CASSYRDSGQETQYF. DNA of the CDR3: TGTGCCAGCAGCTACCGGGACAGCGGACAAGAGACCCAGTACTTC.

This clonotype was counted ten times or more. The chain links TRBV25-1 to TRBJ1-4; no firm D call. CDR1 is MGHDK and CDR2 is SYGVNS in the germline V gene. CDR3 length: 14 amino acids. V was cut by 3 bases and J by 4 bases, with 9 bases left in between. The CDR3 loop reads CASSDSALNEKLFF. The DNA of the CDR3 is TGTGCCAGCAGTGATTCGGCCCTTAATGAAAAACTGTTTTTT.

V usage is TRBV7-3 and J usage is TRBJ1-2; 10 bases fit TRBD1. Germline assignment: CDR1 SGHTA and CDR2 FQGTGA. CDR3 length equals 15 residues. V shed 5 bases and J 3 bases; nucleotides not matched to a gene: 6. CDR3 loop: CASSQTGGAYYGYTF. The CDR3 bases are TGTGCCAGCAGCCAGACAGGGGGCGCTTACTATGGCTACACCTTC.

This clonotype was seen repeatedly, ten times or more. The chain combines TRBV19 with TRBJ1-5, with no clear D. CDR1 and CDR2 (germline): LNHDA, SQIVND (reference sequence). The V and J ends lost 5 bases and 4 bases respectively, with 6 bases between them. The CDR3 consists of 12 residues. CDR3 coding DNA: TGTGCCAGTAGTGCCCGTAATCAGCCCCAGCATTTT. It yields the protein CASSARNQPQHF.

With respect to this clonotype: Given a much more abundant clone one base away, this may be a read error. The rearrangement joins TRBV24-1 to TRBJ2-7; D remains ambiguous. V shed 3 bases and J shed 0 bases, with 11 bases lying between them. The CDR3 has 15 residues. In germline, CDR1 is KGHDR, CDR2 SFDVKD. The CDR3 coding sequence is TGTGCCACCAGTGATCCTGCGGACGGCTCCTACGAGCAGTACTTC. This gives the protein CATSDPADGSYEQYF.

The CDR3 sequence is CASSEDWTNADTQYF. For the CDR3, the DNA is TGTGCCAGCAGTGAGGACTGGACTAATGCGGATACGCAGTATTTT. The rearrangement uses TRBV2 and TRBJ2-3, with D perhaps TRBD2 (6 bases). The CDR3 runs to 15 residues. Germline-derived CDR1 and CDR2 are SNHLY and FYNNEI. Trimming left V 3 bases short and J 6 bases short, with 16 bases between.

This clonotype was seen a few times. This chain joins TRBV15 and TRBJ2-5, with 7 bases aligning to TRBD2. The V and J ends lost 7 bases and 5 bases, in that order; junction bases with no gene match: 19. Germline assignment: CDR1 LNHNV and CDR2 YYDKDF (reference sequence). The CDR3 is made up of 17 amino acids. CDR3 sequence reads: CATKFGGRANTGETQYF. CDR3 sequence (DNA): TGTGCCACCAAGTTCGGTGGGAGGGCGAACACCGGGGAGACCCAGTACTTC.

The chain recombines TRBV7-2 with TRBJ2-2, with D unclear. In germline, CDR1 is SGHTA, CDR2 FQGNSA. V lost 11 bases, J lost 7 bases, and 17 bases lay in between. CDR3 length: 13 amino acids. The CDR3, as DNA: TGTGCCTGGACCTCGCCGACCGGCGGGGAGCTGTTTTTT. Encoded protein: CAWTSPTGGELFF.

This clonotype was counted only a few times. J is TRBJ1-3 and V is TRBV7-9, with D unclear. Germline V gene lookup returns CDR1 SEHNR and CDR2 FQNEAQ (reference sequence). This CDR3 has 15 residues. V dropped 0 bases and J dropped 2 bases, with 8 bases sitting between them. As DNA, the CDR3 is TGTGCCAGCAGCTTAGCCGCTCTAACTGGAAACACCATATATTTT. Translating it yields CASSLAALTGNTIYF.

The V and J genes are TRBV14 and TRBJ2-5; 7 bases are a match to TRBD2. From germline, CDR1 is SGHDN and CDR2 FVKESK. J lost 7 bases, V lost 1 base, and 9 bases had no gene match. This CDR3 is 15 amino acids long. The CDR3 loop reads CASSQGSASGRTQYF. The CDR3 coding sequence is TGTGCCAGCAGCCAAGGGTCGGCTAGCGGCCGGACCCAGTACTTC. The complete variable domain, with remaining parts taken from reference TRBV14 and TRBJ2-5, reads EAGVTQFPSHSVIEKGQTVTLRCDPISGHDNLYWYRRVMGKEIKFLLHFVKESKQDESGMPNNRFLAERTGGTYSTLKVQPAELEDSGVYFCASSQGSASGRTQYFGPGTRLLVL.

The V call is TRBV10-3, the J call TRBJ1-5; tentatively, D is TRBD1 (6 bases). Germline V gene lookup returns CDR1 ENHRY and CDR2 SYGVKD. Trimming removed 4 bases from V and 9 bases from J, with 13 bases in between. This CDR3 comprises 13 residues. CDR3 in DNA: TGTGCCATCAGTGTGTGGCAGGGGTCGCCCCAGCATTTT. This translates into CAISVWQGSPQHF.

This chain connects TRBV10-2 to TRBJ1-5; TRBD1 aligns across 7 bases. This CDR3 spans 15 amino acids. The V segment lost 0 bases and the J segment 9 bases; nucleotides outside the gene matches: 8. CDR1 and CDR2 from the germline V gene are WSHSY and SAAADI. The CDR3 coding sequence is TGCGCCAGCAGTGAGTCTGGGGACAGCCCTTCGCCCCAGCATTTT. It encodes CASSESGDSPSPQHF.

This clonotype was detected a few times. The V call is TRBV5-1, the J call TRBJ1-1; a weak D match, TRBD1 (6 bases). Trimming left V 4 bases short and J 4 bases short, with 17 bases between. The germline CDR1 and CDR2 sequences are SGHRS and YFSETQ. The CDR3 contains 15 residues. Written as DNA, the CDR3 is TGCGCCAGCAGCGATACAGGGATGCAAAGCACTGAAGCTTTCTTT. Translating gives CASSDTGMQSTEAFF.

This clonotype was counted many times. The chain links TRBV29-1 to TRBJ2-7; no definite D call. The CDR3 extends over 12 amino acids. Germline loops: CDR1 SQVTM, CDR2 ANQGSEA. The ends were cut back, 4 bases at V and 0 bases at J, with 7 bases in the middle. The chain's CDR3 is CSVAGVSYEQYF. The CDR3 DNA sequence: TGCAGCGTTGCCGGCGTCTCCTACGAGCAGTACTTC.

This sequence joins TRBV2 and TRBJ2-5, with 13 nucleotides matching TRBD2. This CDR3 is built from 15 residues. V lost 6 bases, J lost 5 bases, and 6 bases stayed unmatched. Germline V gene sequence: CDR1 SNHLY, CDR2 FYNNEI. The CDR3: CASSARTSGSETQYF. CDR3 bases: TGTGCCAGCAGCGCCAGGACTAGCGGGAGTGAGACCCAGTACTTC.